A single sample is the source of the 21 T cell receptor beta chains below, sequenced in a study of T-cell reconstitution after alpha-beta-depleted transplantation in children. For TCRbeta, the library was prepared with unique molecular identifiers. TCRdb called the PCR reads again in MiXCR, with one record for every CDR3 protein. The table records approximately 290,000 distinct CDR3 sequences, 11% of them present only once. The sequencing here drew on peripheral blood, taken 180 days after TCRalphabeta/CD19-depleted stem cell transplant. These receptors were taken from a male patient under 10 years old who had a stem cell transplant for chronic granulomatous disease, so the T cells may come from the graft donor.

This clonotype was detected many times. The rearrangement joins TRBV29-1 to TRBJ1-5; D is perhaps TRBD1 (6 bases). The CDR3 runs to 13 residues. The V and J ends lost 6 bases and 7 bases respectively, with 16 bases between them. Per the germline V gene, CDR1 is SQVTM and CDR2 is ANQGSEA. CDR3 protein: CSVEQGPGQPQHF. Written as DNA, the CDR3 is TGCAGCGTCGAACAGGGTCCAGGGCAGCCCCAGCATTTT.

This clonotype was seen at least ten times. The rearrangement joins TRBV5-6 to TRBJ2-5; perhaps D is TRBD1 or TRBD2 (6 bases each). CDR1 is SGHDT, CDR2 YYEEEE, per germline. V was shortened by 1 base and J by 6 bases, with 13 bases between the two germline ends. The CDR3 has 14 amino acids. In DNA, the CDR3 is TGTGCCAGCAGCTTGACCGGGGGCGCGCAGACCCAGTACTTC. This sequence encodes CASSLTGGAQTQYF. The whole variable domain, filled in from reference TRBV5-6 and TRBJ2-5, reads DAGVTQSPTHLIKTRGQQVTLRCSPKSGHDTVSWYQQALGQGPQFIFQYYEEEERQRGNFPDRFSGHQFPNYSSELNVNALLLGDSALYLCASSLTGGAQTQYFGPGTRLLVL.

Ten or more counts support this clonotype. The J gene is TRBJ2-7, the V gene TRBV19; 7 nucleotides align to TRBD1. Germline V gene sequence: CDR1 LNHDA, CDR2 SQIVND (reference sequence). This CDR3 has 15 residues. With 5 bases clipped from V and 4 bases from J, the junction kept 11 bases outside the gene matches. In DNA form, the CDR3 reads TGTGCCAGTAGTGTCACCGGGACAGCCCTTTACGAGCAGTACTTC. Encoded protein: CASSVTGTALYEQYF.

There are many counts of this clonotype. The chain combines TRBV6-2 or TRBV6-3 with TRBJ2-1; D is tentatively TRBD1 or TRBD2 (7 bases each). The CDR3 covers 14 residues. Germline V CDR1 and CDR2: MNHEY, SVGEGT. The V gene lost 10 bases and the J gene lost 4 bases, with 17 bases spanning the gap. CDR3 sequence: CATQGGRDYNEQFF. Written as DNA, the CDR3 is TGTGCCACCCAGGGGGGGCGCGATTACAATGAGCAGTTCTTC.

The V call is TRBV19, the J call TRBJ1-5; TRBD1 is a possible D gene (5 bases). CDR1 is LNHDA and CDR2 is SQIVND in the germline V gene (reference sequence). CDR3 length equals 13 residues. Trimming left V 9 bases short and J 5 bases short, with 14 bases between. The CDR3 sequence: CASVGGNYQPQHF. In nucleotides, the CDR3 is TGTGCCAGCGTTGGGGGGAACTATCAGCCCCAGCATTTT.

This clonotype was seen only once. The rearrangement joins TRBV7-2 to TRBJ1-6; tentatively, D is TRBD1 (5 bases). This CDR3 has 16 residues. The V end was cut by 1 base, the J end by 6 bases, with 13 bases between. Germline CDR1 is SGHTA and CDR2 is FQGNSA. The CDR3 coding sequence is TGTGCCAGCAGCTTAGTGGGGGTGCGGGGTAATTCACCCCTCCACTTT. Protein sequence: CASSLVGVRGNSPLHF.

This clonotype was detected ten times or more. DNA for the CDR3: TGCAGCCCCCTCCTCAGGGTGCCCGGGGGTACAGATACGCAGTATTTT. It codes for CSPLLRVPGGTDTQYF. The chain joins TRBV29-1 to TRBJ2-3; perhaps TRBD2 as D (6 bases). Germline CDR1 and CDR2: SQVTM and ANQGSEA. CDR3 length: 16 residues. Trimming stripped 8 bases from V and 3 bases from J, with 24 bases between.

This clonotype has just one count. One base away lies a much larger clone, so this may be a sequencing read error. This chain links TRBV5-5 with TRBJ2-7; no clear D gene. Per the germline V gene, CDR1 is SGHKS and CDR2 is YYEKEE (reference sequence). The CDR3 covers 17 residues. Deletions cut 0 bases from V and 2 bases from J, with 18 bases between. This CDR3 reads CASSLGWSRSPTYEQYF. The CDR3 nucleotides are TGTGCCAGCAGCTTGGGGTGGTCCCGATCCCCTACCTACGAGCAGTACTTC.

This clonotype was picked up many times. The V call is TRBV9, the J call TRBJ2-3; no definite D call. The CDR3 totals 15 residues. With 4 bases removed from V and 3 bases from J, the gap between germline ends came to 15 bases. Germline CDR1 and CDR2: SGDLS and YYNGEE. The CDR3 DNA reads TGTGCCAGCAGCCCGAGTCCCACGATGACAGATACGCAGTATTTT. Translated: CASSPSPTMTDTQYF.

This clonotype came up many times. V is TRBV6-2 or TRBV6-3 and J is TRBJ2-3; D gene unclear. The CDR3 covers 13 residues. Between the trimmed V and J ends, which lost 3 bases and 4 bases, there was a span of 8 bases. CDR1 is MNHEY and CDR2 is SVGEGT in the germline V gene. For the CDR3, the DNA is TGTGCCAGCAGTTATTATGGGGCAGATACGCAGTATTTT. Its protein product is CASSYYGADTQYF.

This clonotype was detected ten times or more. The chain joins TRBV11-2 to TRBJ2-1; weak D call: TRBD2 (5 bases). The germline gives CDR1 SGHAT, CDR2 FQNNGV. Deletions cut 5 bases from V and 1 base from J, with 12 bases between. There are 15 residues in the CDR3. CDR3: CASSTRGGSYNEQFF. Written as DNA, the CDR3 is TGTGCCAGCAGCACAAGAGGCGGGTCCTACAATGAGCAGTTCTTC.

Many counts were recorded for this clonotype. V usage is TRBV20-1 and J usage is TRBJ1-2; 7 bases line up with TRBD1. The CDR3 has 14 amino acids. Germline V gene sequence: CDR1 DFQATT, CDR2 SNEGSKA (reference sequence). V trimming: 3 bases; J trimming: 4 bases; junction bases outside the gene matches: 8. CDR3 sequence reads: CSASLTGPPYGYTF. The CDR3 region has the DNA TGCAGTGCTAGTTTGACAGGGCCACCCTATGGCTACACCTTC.

This clonotype was recorded many times. The chain uses TRBV5-1 and TRBJ1-2; 7 bases are shared with TRBD1. The trim removed 4 bases at V and 6 bases at J, leaving 9 bases unmatched. Germline CDR1 and CDR2: SGHRS and YFSETQ. The CDR3 has 14 residues. The CDR3 region has the DNA TGCGCCAGCAGCACGACAGGGAAGAGAGATGGCTACACCTTC. This gives the protein CASSTTGKRDGYTF. Full variable domain (missing parts from reference TRBV5-1 and TRBJ1-2): KAGVTQTPRYLIKTRGQQVTLSCSPISGHRSVSWYQQTPGQGLQFLFEYFSETQRNKGNFPGRFSGRQFSNSRSEMNVSTLELGDSALYLCASSTTGKRDGYTFGSGTRLTVV.

This clonotype was observed many times. The chain joins TRBV29-1 to TRBJ2-1, with 11 bases that match TRBD2. Germline V lookup: CDR1 SQVTM, CDR2 ANQGSEA. The CDR3 is 15 amino acids. J gave up 4 bases and V 2 bases, and 4 bases lay outside the gene matches. The DNA for the CDR3 is TGCAGCGTTGAATGGGTAGCGGGGGGGTACAATGAGCAGTTCTTC. Translating gives CSVEWVAGGYNEQFF.

This clonotype was counted many times. The chain combines TRBV29-1 with TRBJ2-7; D gene unclear. From germline, CDR1 is SQVTM and CDR2 ANQGSEA. V was trimmed by 4 bases and J by 0 bases, leaving 10 bases between them. This CDR3 spans 13 amino acids. The CDR3 sequence: CSVVPPGSYEQYF. The DNA of the CDR3 is TGCAGCGTTGTACCGCCGGGCTCCTACGAGCAGTACTTC.

This clonotype was recorded at least ten times. V is TRBV6-6 and J is TRBJ2-7, with D unclear. CDR1 is MNHNY, CDR2 SVGAGI, per germline (reference sequence). This CDR3 region has 12 residues. Trimming removed 6 bases at V and 11 bases at J, with 17 bases between. The CDR3 loop reads CASSRPGGYEYF. In nucleotides, the CDR3 is TGTGCCAGCAGCCGTCCCGGTGGGTACGAGTACTTC.

The gene calls are TRBV28 and TRBJ1-5, with TRBD1 matching 10 bases. Germline assignment: CDR1 MDHEN and CDR2 SYDVKM. The CDR3 length is 20 residues. Trimming took 5 bases from V and 0 from J; bases not matched to a gene: 16. The CDR3 DNA is TGTGCCAGCAGTCCACACTACTCCCGGGACAGGGGACGTAGCAATCAGCCCCAGCATTTT. Its protein is CASSPHYSRDRGRSNQPQHF.

This clonotype was detected many times. This rearrangement joins TRBV14 to TRBJ2-1; no clear D gene. CDR3 length: 15 amino acids. Per germline, CDR1 SGHDN and CDR2 FVKESK. The ends were cut back, 1 base at V and 0 bases at J, with 7 bases in the middle. CDR3: CASSQGIGSYNEQFF. The DNA of the CDR3 is TGTGCCAGCAGCCAAGGGATCGGCTCCTACAATGAGCAGTTCTTC.

This clonotype appeared many times. The gene calls are TRBV9 and TRBJ2-2; D remains ambiguous. Trimming shortened V by 0 bases and J by 6 bases, and 6 bases separated the two germline ends. CDR1 and CDR2 from the germline V gene are SGDLS and YYNGEE. CDR3 length: 13 amino acids. CDR3: CASSVVVPGELFF. In nucleotides, the CDR3 is TGTGCCAGCAGCGTAGTAGTTCCCGGGGAGCTGTTTTTT.

This clonotype was counted at least ten times. V and J are TRBV20-1 and TRBJ2-1; D assignment may be TRBD1 or TRBD2 (5 bases each). With 3 bases removed from V and 6 bases from J, the gap between germline ends came to 15 bases. Germline V CDR1 and CDR2: DFQATT, SNEGSKA (reference sequence). The CDR3 is made up of 14 amino acids. This chain's CDR3 is CSASSGIQGNEQFF. CDR3 sequence (DNA): TGCAGTGCTAGCTCCGGGATTCAGGGCAATGAGCAGTTCTTC.

This clonotype occurred many times. V is TRBV7-8 and J is TRBJ2-7; D could derive from TRBD1 or TRBD2 (5 bases each). This CDR3 spans 13 amino acids. Trimming removed 0 bases at V and 8 bases at J, with 11 bases between. Germline CDR1 is SGHVS and CDR2 is FQNEAQ. For the CDR3, the DNA is TGTGCCAGCAGCTTAGCCTTAGAGGGGCAGCAGTACTTC. Translated: CASSLALEGQQYF.